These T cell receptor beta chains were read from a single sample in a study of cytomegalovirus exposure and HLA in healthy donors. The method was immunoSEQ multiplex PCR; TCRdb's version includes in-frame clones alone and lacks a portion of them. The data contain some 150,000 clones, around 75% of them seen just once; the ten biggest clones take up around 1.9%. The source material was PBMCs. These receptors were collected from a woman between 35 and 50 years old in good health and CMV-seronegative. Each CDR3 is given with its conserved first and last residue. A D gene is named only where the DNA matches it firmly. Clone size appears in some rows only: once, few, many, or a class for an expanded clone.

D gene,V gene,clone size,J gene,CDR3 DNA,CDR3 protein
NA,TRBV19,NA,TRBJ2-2,TGTGCCAGTACCCGCGGGACCCGAGGGACCGGGGAGCTGTTTTTT,CASTRGTRGTGELFF
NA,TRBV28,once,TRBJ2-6,TGTGCCAGCAGTATTCAGGGGCGTGGGGCCAACGTCCTGACTTTC,CASSIQGRGANVLTF
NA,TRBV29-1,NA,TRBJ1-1,TGCAGCGTTGAAGATCCCCGCTGGCGAGGGAGAAACACTGAAGCTTTCTTT,CSVEDPRWRGRNTEAFF
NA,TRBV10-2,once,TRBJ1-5,TGCGCCAGCAGTGAGCAGGGGATACCGCCCCAGCATTTT,CASSEQGIPPQHF
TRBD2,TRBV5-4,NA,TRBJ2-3,TGTGCCAGCAGCCTGCTACCTAGCGGGGGGCGATCAACAGATACGCAGTATTTT,CASSLLPSGGRSTDTQYF
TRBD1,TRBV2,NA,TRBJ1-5,TGTGCCAGCAGTGAGGGACAGGGATTACAGCCCCAGCATTTT,CASSEGQGLQPQHF
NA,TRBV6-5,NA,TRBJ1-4,TGTGCCAGCAGTTACTCGCCGGGGTCGGGAGAAAAACTGTTTTTT,CASSYSPGSGEKLFF
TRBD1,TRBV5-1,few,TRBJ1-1,TGCGCCAGCAGCTCCGCAGGGGGCAGGACTGAAGCTTTCTTT,CASSSAGGRTEAFF
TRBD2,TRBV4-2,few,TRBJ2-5,TGTGCCAGCAGCCCTAGCGGGGGCCCGCGGACCCAGTACTTC,CASSPSGGPRTQYF
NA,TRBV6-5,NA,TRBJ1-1,TGTGCCAGCAGTTACTCAGAGGGAACTGAAGCTTTCTTT,CASSYSEGTEAFF
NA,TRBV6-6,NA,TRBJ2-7,TGTGCCAGCAGTTACTCCGGTCAGGTCTACGAGCAGTACTTC,CASSYSGQVYEQYF
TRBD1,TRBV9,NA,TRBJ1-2,TGTGCCAGCAGCGCACAAGGACAGGCGTGGAACTATGGCTACACCTTC,CASSAQGQAWNYGYTF
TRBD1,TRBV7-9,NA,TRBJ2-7,TGTGCCAGCAGCTCAGGACAGGGGGAGGAAGAGCAGTACTTC,CASSSGQGEEEQYF
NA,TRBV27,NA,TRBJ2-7,TGTGCCAGCAGTTACCAGGGCCCATACGAGCAGTACTTC,CASSYQGPYEQYF
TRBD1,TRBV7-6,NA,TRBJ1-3,TGTGCCAGCAGCTTACAGGACAGGTTTTCCGGAAACACCATATATTTT,CASSLQDRFSGNTIYF
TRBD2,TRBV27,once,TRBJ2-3,TGTGCCAGCAGATGGACTAGCGGGAGTGGAGATACGCAGTATTTT,CASRWTSGSGDTQYF
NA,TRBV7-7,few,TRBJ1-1,TGTGCCAGCAGCTTAACTCAGGGGACTGAAGCTTTCTTT,CASSLTQGTEAFF
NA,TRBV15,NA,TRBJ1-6,TGTGCCACCAGCAGAGATAGCGGGTACGGTTCACCCCTCCACTTT,CATSRDSGYGSPLHF
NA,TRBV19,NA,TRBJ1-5,TGTGCCAGTAGTATAGGGGCAGGGAATCAGCCCCAGCATTTT,CASSIGAGNQPQHF
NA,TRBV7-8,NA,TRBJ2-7,TGTGCCAGCAGCTTCAGCTCACAGGGTTGGGACGAGCAGTACTTC,CASSFSSQGWDEQYF
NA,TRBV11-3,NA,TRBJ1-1,TGTGCCAGCAGCTTAGGCCGGGTGACTGAAGCTTTCTTT,CASSLGRVTEAFF
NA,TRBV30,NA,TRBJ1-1,TGTGCCTGGAGGGGCGGGCGGGTGAACACTGAAGCTTTCTTT,CAWRGGRVNTEAFF
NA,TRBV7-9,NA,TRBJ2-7,TGTGCCAGCAGCCCTCGTAGCGGCCTTGCAGGGTACGAGCAGTACTTC,CASSPRSGLAGYEQYF
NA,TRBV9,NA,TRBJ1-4,TGTGCCAGCAGCGCCCCTAAGCACGATCGGGGTAATGAAAAACTGTTTTTT,CASSAPKHDRGNEKLFF
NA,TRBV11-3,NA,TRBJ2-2,TGTGCCAGCAGCTCGGCCTCACAGGGTTTCGGGGAGCTGTTTTTT,CASSSASQGFGELFF
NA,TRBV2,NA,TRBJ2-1,TGTGCCACCAAACCCACTGCTTACAATGAGCAGTTCTTC,CATKPTAYNEQFF
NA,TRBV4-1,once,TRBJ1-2,TGCGCCAGCAGCCAAGATCGATTTTCAGGGGTCGGCTATGGCTACACCTTC,CASSQDRFSGVGYGYTF
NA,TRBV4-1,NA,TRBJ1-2,TGCGCCAGCAGCCAAACAGGCCAGGGACTCTATGGCTACACCTTC,CASSQTGQGLYGYTF
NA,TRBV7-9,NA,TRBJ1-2,TGTGCCAGCAGCCCGGGACTGCCGTCTGACTATGGCTACACCTTC,CASSPGLPSDYGYTF
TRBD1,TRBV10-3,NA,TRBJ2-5,TGTGCCACCACTCCTGGGCCGCATTCCGGGACAGCTAAGGTGGAGACCCAGTACTTC,CATTPGPHSGTAKVETQYF
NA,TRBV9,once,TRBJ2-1,TGTGCCAGCAGCGTTGGGAGGCGGAGTGAGCAGTTCTTC,CASSVGRRSEQFF
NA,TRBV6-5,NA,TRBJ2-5,TGTGCCAGCAAGGGTCCGGGGTGGGAGACCCAGTACTTC,CASKGPGWETQYF
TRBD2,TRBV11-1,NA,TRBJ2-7,TGTGCCAGCAGTTCAAGCGGGGTACTCTCCTACGAGCAGTACTTC,CASSSSGVLSYEQYF
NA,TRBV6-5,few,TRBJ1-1,TGTGCCAGCAGGGGCCCCGGCAGGGGTAACACTGAAGCTTTCTTT,CASRGPGRGNTEAFF
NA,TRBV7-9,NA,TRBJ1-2,TGTTCCAGCAGCTTCGGGTCCGGGGCTAACTATGGCTACACCTTC,CSSSFGSGANYGYTF
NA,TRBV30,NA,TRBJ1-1,TGTGCCTGGAGTAAAGGACAGACGTATCTGAACACTGAAGCTTTCTTT,CAWSKGQTYLNTEAFF
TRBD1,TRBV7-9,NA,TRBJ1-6,TGTGCCAGCAGCCACGGACAGGGGAATTCACCCCTCCACTTT,CASSHGQGNSPLHF
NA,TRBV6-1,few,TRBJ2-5,TGTGCCAGCAGTGAAGAGGGTGGGGGACACGGAACCCAGTACTTC,CASSEEGGGHGTQYF
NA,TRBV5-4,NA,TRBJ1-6,TGTGCCAGCAGATCTAGGGGTAGCTCCTATAATTCACCCCTCCACTTT,CASRSRGSSYNSPLHF